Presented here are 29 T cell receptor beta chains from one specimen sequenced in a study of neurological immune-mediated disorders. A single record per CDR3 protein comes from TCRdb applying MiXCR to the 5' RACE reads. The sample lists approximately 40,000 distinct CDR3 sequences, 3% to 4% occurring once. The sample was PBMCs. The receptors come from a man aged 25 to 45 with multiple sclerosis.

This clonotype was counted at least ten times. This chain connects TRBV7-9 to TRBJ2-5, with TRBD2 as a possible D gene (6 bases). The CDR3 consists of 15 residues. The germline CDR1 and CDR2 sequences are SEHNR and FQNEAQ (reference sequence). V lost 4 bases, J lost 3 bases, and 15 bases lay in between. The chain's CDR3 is CASSSLGRGEETQYF. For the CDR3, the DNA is TGTGCCAGCAGCTCCCTTGGGCGGGGAGAAGAGACCCAGTACTTC.

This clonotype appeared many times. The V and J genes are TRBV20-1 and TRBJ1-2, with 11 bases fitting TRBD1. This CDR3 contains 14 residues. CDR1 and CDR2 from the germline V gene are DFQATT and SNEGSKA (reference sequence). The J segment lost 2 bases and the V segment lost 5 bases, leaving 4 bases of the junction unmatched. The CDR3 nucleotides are TGCAGTGCTCCGGGACAGGGGGAAAACTATGGCTACACCTTC. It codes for CSAPGQGENYGYTF.

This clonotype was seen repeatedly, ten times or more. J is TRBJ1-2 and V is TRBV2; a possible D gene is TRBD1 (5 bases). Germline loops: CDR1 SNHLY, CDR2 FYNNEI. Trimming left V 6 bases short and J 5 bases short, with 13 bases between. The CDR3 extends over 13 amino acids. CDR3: CASSGGTSYGYTF. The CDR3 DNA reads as TGTGCCAGCAGCGGCGGGACTTCATATGGCTACACCTTC.

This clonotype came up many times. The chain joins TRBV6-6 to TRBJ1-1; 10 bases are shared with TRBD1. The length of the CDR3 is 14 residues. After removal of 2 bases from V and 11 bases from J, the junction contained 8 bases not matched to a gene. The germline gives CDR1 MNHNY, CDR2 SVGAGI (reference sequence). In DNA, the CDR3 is TGTGCCAGCAGTTACGGGGGACAGGGGATTCGGGCTTTCTTT. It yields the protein CASSYGGQGIRAFF.

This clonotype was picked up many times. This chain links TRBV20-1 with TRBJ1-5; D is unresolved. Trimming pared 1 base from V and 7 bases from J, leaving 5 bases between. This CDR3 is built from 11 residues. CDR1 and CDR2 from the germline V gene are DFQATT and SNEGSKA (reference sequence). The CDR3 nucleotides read TGCAGTGCTAGAGGGGCCCAGCCCCAGCATTTT. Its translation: CSARGAQPQHF.

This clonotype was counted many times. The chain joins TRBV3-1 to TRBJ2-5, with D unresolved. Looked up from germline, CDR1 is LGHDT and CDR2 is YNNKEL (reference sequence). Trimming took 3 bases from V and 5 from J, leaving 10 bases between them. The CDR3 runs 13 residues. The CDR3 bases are TGTGCCAGCAGCCACCACCTGGAGGAGACCCAGTACTTC. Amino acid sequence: CASSHHLEETQYF.

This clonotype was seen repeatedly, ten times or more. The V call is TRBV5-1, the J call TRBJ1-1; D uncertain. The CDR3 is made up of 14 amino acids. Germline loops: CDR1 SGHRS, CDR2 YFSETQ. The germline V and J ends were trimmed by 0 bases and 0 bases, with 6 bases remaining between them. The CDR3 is CASSLGPVNTEAFF. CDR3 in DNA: TGCGCCAGCAGCTTGGGGCCCGTGAACACTGAAGCTTTCTTT.

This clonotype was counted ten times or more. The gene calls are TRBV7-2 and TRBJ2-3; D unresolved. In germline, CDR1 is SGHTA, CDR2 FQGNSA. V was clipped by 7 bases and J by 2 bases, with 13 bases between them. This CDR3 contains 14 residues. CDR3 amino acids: CASTKGPNTDTQYF. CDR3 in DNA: TGTGCCAGCACCAAAGGGCCCAACACAGATACGCAGTATTTT.

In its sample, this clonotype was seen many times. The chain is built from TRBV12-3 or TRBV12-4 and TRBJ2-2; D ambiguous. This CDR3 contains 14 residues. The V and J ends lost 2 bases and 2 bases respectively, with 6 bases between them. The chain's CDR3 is CASSLLVNTGELFF. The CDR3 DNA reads TGTGCCAGCAGTTTACTAGTCAACACCGGGGAGCTGTTTTTT.

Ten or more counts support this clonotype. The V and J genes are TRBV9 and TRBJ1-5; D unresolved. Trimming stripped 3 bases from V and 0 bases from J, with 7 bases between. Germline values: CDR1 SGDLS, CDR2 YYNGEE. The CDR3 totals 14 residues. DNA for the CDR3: TGTGCCAGCAGCGGTTCCACTAGCAATCAGCCCCAGCATTTT. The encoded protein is CASSGSTSNQPQHF.

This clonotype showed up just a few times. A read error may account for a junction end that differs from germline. CDR3 coding DNA: TGTGCCAGCAGCCGGGACAGGGGTTTCTCACCCCTCAACTTT. It specifies CASSRDRGFSPLNF. This chain uses TRBV3-1 with TRBJ1-6; 10 nucleotides match TRBD1. Germline values: CDR1 LGHDT, CDR2 YNNKEL (reference sequence). The CDR3 totals 14 residues.

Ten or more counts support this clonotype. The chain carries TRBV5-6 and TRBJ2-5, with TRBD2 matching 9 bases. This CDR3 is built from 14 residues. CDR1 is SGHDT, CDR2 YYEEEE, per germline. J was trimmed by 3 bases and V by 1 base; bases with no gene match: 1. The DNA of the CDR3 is TGTGCCAGCAGCTTGCCTAGCGGGGAAGAGACCCAGTACTTC. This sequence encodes CASSLPSGEETQYF.

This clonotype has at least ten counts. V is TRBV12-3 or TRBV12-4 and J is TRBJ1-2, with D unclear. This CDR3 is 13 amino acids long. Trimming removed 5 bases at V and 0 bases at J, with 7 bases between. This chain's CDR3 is CASSPRTNYGYTF. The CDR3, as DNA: TGTGCCAGCAGTCCGCGAACTAACTATGGCTACACCTTC.

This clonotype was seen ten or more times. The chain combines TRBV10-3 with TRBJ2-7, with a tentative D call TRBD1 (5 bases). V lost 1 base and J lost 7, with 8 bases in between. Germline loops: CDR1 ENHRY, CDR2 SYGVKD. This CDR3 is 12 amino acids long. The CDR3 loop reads CAISELGAEQYF. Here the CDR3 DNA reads TGTGCCATCAGTGAGTTAGGGGCTGAGCAGTACTTC.

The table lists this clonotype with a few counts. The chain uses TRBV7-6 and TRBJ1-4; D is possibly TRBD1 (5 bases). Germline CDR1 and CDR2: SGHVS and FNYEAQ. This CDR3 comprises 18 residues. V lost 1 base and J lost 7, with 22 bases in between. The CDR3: CASSLDTWRQPSLEKLFF. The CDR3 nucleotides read TGTGCCAGCAGCTTAGATACATGGAGACAGCCAAGCCTTGAAAAACTGTTTTTT.

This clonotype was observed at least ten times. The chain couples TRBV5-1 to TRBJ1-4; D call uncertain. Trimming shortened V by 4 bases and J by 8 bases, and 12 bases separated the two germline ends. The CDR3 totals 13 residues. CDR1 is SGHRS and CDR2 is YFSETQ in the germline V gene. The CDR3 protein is CASSRELREKLFF. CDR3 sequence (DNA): TGCGCCAGCAGCCGGGAACTAAGGGAAAAACTGTTTTTT.

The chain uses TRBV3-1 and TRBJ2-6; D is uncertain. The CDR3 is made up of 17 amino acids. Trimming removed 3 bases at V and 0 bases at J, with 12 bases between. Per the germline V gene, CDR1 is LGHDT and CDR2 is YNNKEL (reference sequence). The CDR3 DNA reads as TGTGCCAGCAGCCACGCCGGGTCTCTCTCTGGGGCCAACGTCCTGACTTTC. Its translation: CASSHAGSLSGANVLTF. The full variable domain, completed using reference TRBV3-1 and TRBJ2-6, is DTAVSQTPKYLVTQMGNDKSIKCEQNLGHDTMYWYKQDSKKFLKIMFSYNNKELIINETVPNRFSPKSPDKAHLNLHINSLELGDSAVYFCASSHAGSLSGANVLTFGAGSRLTVL.

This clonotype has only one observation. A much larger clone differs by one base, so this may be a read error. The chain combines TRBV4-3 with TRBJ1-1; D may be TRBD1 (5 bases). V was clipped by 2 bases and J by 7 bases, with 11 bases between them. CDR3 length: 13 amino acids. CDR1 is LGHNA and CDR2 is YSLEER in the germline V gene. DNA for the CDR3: TGCGCCAGCAGCCAAAATACTGGGGGTGAAGCTTTCTTT. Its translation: CASSQNTGGEAFF.

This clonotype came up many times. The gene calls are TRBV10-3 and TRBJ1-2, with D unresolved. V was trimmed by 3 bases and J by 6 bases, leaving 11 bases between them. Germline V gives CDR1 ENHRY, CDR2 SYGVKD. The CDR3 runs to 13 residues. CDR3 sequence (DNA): TGTGCCATCAGTGACCCCAGGCTCGATGGCTACACCTTC. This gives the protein CAISDPRLDGYTF.

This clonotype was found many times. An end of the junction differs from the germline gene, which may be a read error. The CDR3: CSAKKGRYNSPLNF. In nucleotides, the CDR3 is TGCAGTGCTAAAAAAGGGCGGTATAATTCACCCCTCAACTTT. V gene TRBV20-1 combines with J gene TRBJ1-6; D not resolved. This CDR3 has 14 residues. Germline V gene sequence: CDR1 DFQATT, CDR2 SNEGSKA (reference sequence).

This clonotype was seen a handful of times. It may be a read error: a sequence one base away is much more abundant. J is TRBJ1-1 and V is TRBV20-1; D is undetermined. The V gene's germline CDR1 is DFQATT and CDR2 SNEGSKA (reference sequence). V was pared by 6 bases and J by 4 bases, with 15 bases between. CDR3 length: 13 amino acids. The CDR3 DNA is TGCAGTGCCAAAATCACGACGGGCACTGAAGCTTTCTTT. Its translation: CSAKITTGTEAFF.

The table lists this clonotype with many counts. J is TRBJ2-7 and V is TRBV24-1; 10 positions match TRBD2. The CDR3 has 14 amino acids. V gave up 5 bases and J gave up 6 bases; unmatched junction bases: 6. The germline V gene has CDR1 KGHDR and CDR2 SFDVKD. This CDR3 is CATSAPSGGFEQYF. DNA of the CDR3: TGTGCCACCAGTGCTCCTAGCGGGGGCTTCGAGCAGTACTTC.

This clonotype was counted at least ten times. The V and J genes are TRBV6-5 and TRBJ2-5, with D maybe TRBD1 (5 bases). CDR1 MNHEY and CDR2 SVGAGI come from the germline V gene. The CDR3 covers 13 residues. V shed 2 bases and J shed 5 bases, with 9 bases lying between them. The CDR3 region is CASSYGATETQYF. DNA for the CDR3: TGTGCCAGCAGTTACGGGGCAACGGAGACCCAGTACTTC.

The CDR3 DNA reads as TGTGCCAGCAGTGAAAGGCAGGGAAACACCGGGGAGCTGTTTTTT. Amino acids: CASSERQGNTGELFF. The rearrangement joins TRBV6-4 to TRBJ2-2, with a weak D call TRBD1 (5 bases). The CDR3 contains 15 residues. Trimming shortened V by 3 bases and J by 2 bases, and 10 bases separated the two germline ends. Germline assignment: CDR1 MRHNA and CDR2 SNTAGT.

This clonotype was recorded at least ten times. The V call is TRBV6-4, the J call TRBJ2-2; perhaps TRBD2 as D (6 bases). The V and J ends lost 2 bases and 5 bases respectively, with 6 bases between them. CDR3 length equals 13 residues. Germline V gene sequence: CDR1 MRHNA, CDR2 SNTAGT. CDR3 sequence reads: CASSDGTTGELFF. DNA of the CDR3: TGTGCCAGCAGTGACGGGACTACCGGGGAGCTGTTTTTT.

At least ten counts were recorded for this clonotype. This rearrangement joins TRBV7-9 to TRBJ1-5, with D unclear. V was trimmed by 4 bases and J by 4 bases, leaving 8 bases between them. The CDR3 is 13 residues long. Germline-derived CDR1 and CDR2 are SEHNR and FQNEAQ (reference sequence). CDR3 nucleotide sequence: TGTGCCAGCAGCTCCTTTGCTAATCAGCCCCAGCATTTT. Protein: CASSSFANQPQHF.

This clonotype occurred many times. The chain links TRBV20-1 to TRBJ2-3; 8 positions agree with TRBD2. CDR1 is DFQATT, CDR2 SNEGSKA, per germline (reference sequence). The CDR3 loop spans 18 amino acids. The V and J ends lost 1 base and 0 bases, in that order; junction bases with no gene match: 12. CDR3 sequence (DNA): TGCAGTGCTAGAGGCCTATATGTGGCTAGCGGGAGCACAGATACGCAGTATTTT. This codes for CSARGLYVASGSTDTQYF.

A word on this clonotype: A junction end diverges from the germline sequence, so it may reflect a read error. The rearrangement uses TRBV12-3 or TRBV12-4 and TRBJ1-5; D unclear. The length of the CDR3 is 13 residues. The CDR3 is CASRETSNQPQNF. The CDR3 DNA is TGTGCCAGCAGGGAAACTAGCAATCAGCCCCAGAATTTT.

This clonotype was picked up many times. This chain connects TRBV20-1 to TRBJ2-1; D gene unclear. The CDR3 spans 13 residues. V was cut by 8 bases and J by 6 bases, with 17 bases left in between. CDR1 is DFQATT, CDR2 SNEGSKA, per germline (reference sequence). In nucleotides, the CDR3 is TGCAGTTTATTGACTCCCCTCTCCAATGAGCAGTTCTTC. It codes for CSLLTPLSNEQFF.